This T cell receptor (beta chain) was sequenced during a study of blood T cell repertoires in COVID-19. Overall study context: Acute-phase and convalescent COVID-19 samples originated in the United States, Italy and Spain. Sample material is recorded as cDNA or gDNA derived from T cells, B-cell-depleted T cells, or PBMCs.

Using immunoSEQ multiplex PCR, the repertoire was profiled, and TCRdb retains in-frame clones only, with some absent. The sample records roughly 50,000 clones, about 86% being singletons. This clone is a singleton in its sample. V dropped 7 bases and J dropped 4; count of bases not matched to a gene: 12. The CDR3 extends over 16 amino acids. From germline, CDR1 is SGHRS and CDR2 YFSETQ. The sample taken for sequencing was peripheral blood. This chain uses TRBV5-1 with TRBJ2-2; TRBD2 aligns across 8 bases. The sequence came from a man between 65 and 85 years old with active COVID-19. This CDR3 reads CASSPAGGGSTGELFF. The CDR3 nucleotides read TGCGCCAGCTCCCCCGCAGGCGGGGGGTCCACCGGGGAGCTGTTTTTT.